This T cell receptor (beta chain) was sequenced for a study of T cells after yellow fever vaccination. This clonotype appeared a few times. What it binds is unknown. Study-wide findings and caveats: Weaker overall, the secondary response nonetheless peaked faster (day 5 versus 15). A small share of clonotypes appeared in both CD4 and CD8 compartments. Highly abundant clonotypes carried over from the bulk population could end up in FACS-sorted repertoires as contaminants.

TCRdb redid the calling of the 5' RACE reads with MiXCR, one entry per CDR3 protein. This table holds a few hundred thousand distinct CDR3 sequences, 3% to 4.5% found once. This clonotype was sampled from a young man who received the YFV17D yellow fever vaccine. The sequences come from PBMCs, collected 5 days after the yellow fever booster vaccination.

CDR3 residues: CASSWRVSTDTQYF. CDR3 nucleotide sequence: TGTGCCAGCAGTTGGAGGGTTAGCACAGATACGCAGTATTTT. This sequence joins TRBV6-2 or TRBV6-3 and TRBJ2-3; perhaps TRBD2 as D (6 bases). The CDR3 has 14 residues. From germline, CDR1 is MNHEY and CDR2 SVGEGT. Trimming pared 4 bases from V and 0 bases from J, leaving 8 bases between.